This passage covers 5 T cell receptor beta chains from one sample sequenced in a study of sequential checkpoint blockade in melanoma. This table comes from immunoSEQ multiplex PCR, and its TCRdb copy is limited to in-frame clones, with some not included. The sample lists 13,000 or so clones; roughly a fifth were seen once. Described treatment: randomized to nivolumab then ipilimumab (arm A) or the reverse (arm B). The sample was tumor tissue (inferred from file names), taken from a patient given nivolumab and ipilimumab in sequence. The receptor source for this set is a human donor with melanoma.

The rearrangement uses TRBV19 and TRBJ2-5; D is perhaps TRBD1 (5 bases). Trimming pared 5 bases from V and 5 bases from J, leaving 18 bases between. The CDR3 loop spans 15 amino acids. Germline loops: CDR1 LNHDA, CDR2 SQIVND (reference sequence). The CDR3 spells CASSPWTSTGETQYF. In DNA form, the CDR3 reads TGTGCCAGTAGTCCCTGGACATCCACCGGGGAGACCCAGTACTTC.

The chain has TRBV10-2 and TRBJ1-1, with a possible D match to TRBD1 (6 bases). Per germline, CDR1 WSHSY and CDR2 SAAADI. CDR3 length: 13 amino acids. V was cut by 6 bases and J by 0 bases, with 8 bases left in between. CDR3 nucleotide sequence: TGCGCCAGCAGCGCAGGGGTGAACACTGAAGCTTTCTTT. This gives the protein CASSAGVNTEAFF.

Only a few counts were recorded for this clone. The chain links TRBV6-8 to TRBJ2-1; the D is unclear. CDR1 and CDR2 (germline): MNHGY, SAAAGT. This CDR3 spans 17 amino acids. The germline V and J ends were trimmed by 10 bases and 5 bases, with 27 bases remaining between them. This chain's CDR3 is CATQTLSSRARNNEQFF. The DNA for the CDR3 is TGTGCCACCCAAACGTTATCGAGTAGGGCCCGAAACAATGAGCAGTTCTTC.

The CDR3 sequence is CASSFRVNTEAFF. CDR3 DNA sequence: TGTGCCAGCAGTTTCAGGGTGAACACTGAAGCTTTCTTT. V and J are TRBV28 and TRBJ1-1, with TRBD1 as a possible D gene (5 bases). The germline CDR1 and CDR2 sequences are MDHEN and SYDVKM. Trimming took off 3 bases at V and 0 bases at J, with 5 bases between the two ends. The length of the CDR3 is 13 residues.

This clone was observed a few times. The V gene is TRBV6-8, the J gene TRBJ2-7; tentatively, D is TRBD2 (5 bases). V was shortened by 7 bases and J by 4 bases, with 14 bases between the two germline ends. The length of the CDR3 is 13 residues. Germline V gene data show CDR1 as MNHGY and CDR2 as SAAAGT. The CDR3 sequence is CASNEGMKYEQYF. The CDR3 region has the DNA TGTGCCAGCAACGAGGGCATGAAGTACGAGCAGTACTTC.